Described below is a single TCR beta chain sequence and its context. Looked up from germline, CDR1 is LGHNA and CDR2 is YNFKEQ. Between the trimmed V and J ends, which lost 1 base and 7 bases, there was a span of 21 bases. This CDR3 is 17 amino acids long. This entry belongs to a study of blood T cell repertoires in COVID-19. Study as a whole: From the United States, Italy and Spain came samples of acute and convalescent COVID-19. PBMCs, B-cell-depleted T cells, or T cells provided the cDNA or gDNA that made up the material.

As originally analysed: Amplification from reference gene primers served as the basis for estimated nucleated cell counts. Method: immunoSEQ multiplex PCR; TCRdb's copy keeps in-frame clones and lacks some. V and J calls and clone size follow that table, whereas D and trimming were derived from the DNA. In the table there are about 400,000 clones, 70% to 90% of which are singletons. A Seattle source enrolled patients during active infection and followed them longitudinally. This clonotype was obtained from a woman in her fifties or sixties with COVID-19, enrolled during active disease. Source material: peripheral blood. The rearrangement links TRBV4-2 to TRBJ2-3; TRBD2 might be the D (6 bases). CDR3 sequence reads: CASSQGGSGDGLNTQYF. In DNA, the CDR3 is TGTGCCAGCAGCCAAGGGGGTAGCGGCGACGGGTTGAATACGCAGTATTTT.